This is a list of T cell receptor beta chains from one sample in a study of T cell clones after liver transplantation. Clones were read by immunoSEQ multiplex PCR, and TCRdb kept only the in-frame ones, dropping some. The sample records 25,000 to 40,000 clones, around 94% being singletons. The sample was CD8+ T cells from blood, taken 12 months after liver transplant. Source of these receptors: a human patient who received a liver transplant. These T cells may partly come from the graft donor. Both conserved end residues are part of each CDR3. A D gene is named only where the DNA matches it firmly. Not every row has a clone size; where given, it reads once, few, many or a size class.

once,NA,TRBV2,TRBJ1-2,CASSEDAEDGYTF,TGTGCCAGCAGTGAAGACGCGGAGGATGGCTACACCTTC
NA,NA,TRBV28,TRBJ2-4,CASSFSMGYNIQYF,TGTGCCAGCAGTTTCAGCATGGGCTACAACATTCAGTACTTC
NA,TRBD1,TRBV2,TRBJ2-7,CASSGGRRGTGSYEQYF,TGTGCCAGCAGTGGAGGAAGGAGGGGGACAGGGTCCTACGAGCAGTACTTC
NA,NA,TRBV5-1,TRBJ2-5,CASSRRGETQYF,TGCGCCAGCAGCCGGAGGGGAGAGACCCAGTACTTC
NA,TRBD2,TRBV7-8,TRBJ2-3,CASSSPRTSGRDLTDTQYF,TGTGCCAGCAGCTCCCCGAGGACTAGCGGGAGGGATCTCACAGATACGCAGTATTTT
NA,TRBD1,TRBV9,TRBJ1-2,CASSPQTGNGYTF,TGTGCCAGCAGCCCCCAGACAGGGAATGGCTACACCTTC
NA,TRBD1,TRBV28,TRBJ1-1,CASPPGQGMNTEAFF,TGTGCCAGCCCACCCGGACAGGGGATGAACACTGAAGCTTTCTTT
NA,NA,TRBV4-1,TRBJ2-1,CASSQGGNEQFF,TGCGCCAGCAGCCAAGGGGGCAATGAGCAGTTCTTC
NA,NA,TRBV2,TRBJ2-7,CASRRTDPYEQYF,TGTGCCAGCAGGCGGACAGATCCCTACGAGCAGTACTTC
NA,NA,TRBV4-1,TRBJ1-2,CASSQVSGNYGYTF,TGCGCCAGCAGCCAAGTGAGCGGTAACTATGGCTACACCTTC
NA,TRBD2,TRBV4-2,TRBJ2-7,CASSPPGGGEQYF,TGTGCCAGCAGCCCCCCCGGCGGGGGCGAGCAGTACTTC
NA,NA,TRBV11-3,TRBJ2-1,CASSFRSSYNEQFF,TGTGCCAGCAGCTTTAGGAGCTCCTACAATGAGCAGTTCTTC
NA,NA,TRBV4-2,TRBJ2-3,CASSQDRDTQYF,TGTGCCAGCAGCCAAGACCGAGATACGCAGTATTTT
NA,NA,TRBV27,TRBJ2-7,CASLRAGTYEQYF,TGTGCCAGCCTCCGGGCGGGGACCTACGAGCAGTACTTC
once,TRBD1,TRBV11-1,TRBJ2-7,CATTDRGATEQYF,TGTGCCACCACAGACAGGGGGGCTACGGAGCAGTACTTC
NA,NA,TRBV29-1,TRBJ2-3,CSVLRDTQYF,TGCAGCGTGCTCAGAGATACGCAGTATTTT
NA,NA,TRBV29-1,TRBJ2-1,CSVVGTHESNEQFF,TGCAGCGTTGTGGGGACACACGAGAGCAATGAGCAGTTCTTC
NA,NA,TRBV11-2,TRBJ2-7,CASSLVKDITYEQYF,TGTGCCAGCAGCTTAGTAAAGGACATAACCTACGAGCAGTACTTC